The source of this T cell receptor beta chain is a study of T cell responses to AZD1222 COVID-19 vaccine. Findings and limits, study-wide: Among vaccine-associated CD4 TCRs, coverage spanned spike, with dominance at 160-218 and 743-854. AZD1222 recipients seropositive at baseline numbered only 5 to 7. The donor cohort was predominantly white British with a female majority, and clonal diversity may have been underestimated. Reportedly, close to half of spike-specific TCRs are directed against unmutated variant regions.

The CDR3 runs to 14 residues. V was trimmed by 7 bases and J by 5 bases, leaving 18 bases between them. Germline V gives CDR1 MNHEY, CDR2 SMNVEV (reference sequence). With regard to this clone: Its specificity is unknown.

Here immunoSEQ multiplex PCR was the method, and the copy in TCRdb shows in-frame clones only, minus some. Counted here are 150,000 to 200,000 clones, 80% to 95% occurring once; the ten biggest clones make up less than 6.5%. This rearrangement joins TRBV27 to TRBJ2-7; TRBD1 is a possible D gene (6 bases). Material: peripheral blood, obtained 28 days after the second AZD1222 dose. The receptor's source is an adult who received the AZD1222 COVID-19 vaccine. The CDR3 region is CASTEQGYKHEQYF. CDR3 nucleotides: TGTGCCAGCACCGAACAGGGTTACAAACACGAGCAGTACTTC.